These T cell receptor beta chains were read from a single sample in a study of CD8+CD57+ T cells in acquired aplastic anemia. TCRdb ran MiXCR on the reads and lists one entry per CDR3 protein. The sample consists of about 180,000 distinct CDR3 sequences, about 44% of them appearing once. Source material: sorted CD4+, CD8+, or CD8+CD57+ T cells (not recorded which) from PBMCs. All receptors derive from a human donor with aplastic anemia. Each CDR3 is given with its conserved first and last residue. The D gene is left open where the match is weak. Rows give clone size only sometimes, using once, few, many, or a class for an expanded clone.

abundance	v_gene	d_gene	j_gene	CDR3nt	CDR3aa
-	TRBV20-1	-	TRBJ1-1	TGCAGTGCTAGACCCTCGAGGACAGCCCTGAACACTGAAGCTTTCTTT	CSARPSRTALNTEAFF
-	TRBV24-1	-	TRBJ1-6	TGTGCTACCCCCGGAGGTGGCGTTGGGCACTTT	CATPGGGVGHF
-	TRBV28	TRBD1	TRBJ1-2	TGTGCCACCCAGTTTTACGGACAGGGGAGACTCAGCTATGGCTACACCTTC	CATQFYGQGRLSYGYTF
few	TRBV6-5	-	TRBJ2-4	TGTGCCAGCAGATACAGGGAAAGGGACATTCAGTACTTC	CASRYRERDIQYF
many	TRBV12-3/TRBV12-4	TRBD1	TRBJ1-2	TGTGCCAGCAGTTTAGGGGGACAGGGTATAGACTCCACCTTC	CASSLGGQGIDSTF
-	TRBV3-1	-	TRBJ2-7	TGTGCCAGCAGCCTCTCTACACCGGGACGACGGGGCGGCCCGGAGAGGGGGCAGTACTTC	CASSLSTPGRRGGPERGQYF
many	TRBV5-8	-	TRBJ2-5	TGTGCCAGCAGCTCCATCGTAGGAGAGACCCAGTACTTC	CASSSIVGETQYF
-	TRBV29-1	TRBD2	TRBJ2-1	TGCAGTGCAAAAGGACTAGCGGGAGTGACGTACAATGAGCAGTTCTTC	CSAKGLAGVTYNEQFF
-	TRBV2	-	TRBJ1-5	TGTGCCAGCAGTGAAACGACAGGACTGAATCAGCCCCAGCATTTT	CASSETTGLNQPQHF
-	TRBV2	TRBD1	TRBJ2-3	TGTGCCAGCAGAAGGGGGCCCAGTAGCACAGATACGCAGTATTTT	CASRRGPSSTDTQYF
many	TRBV10-3	TRBD1	TRBJ2-6	TGTGCCATCAGTAAACAGGGGGCGGAAGGGGCCAACGTCCTGACTTTC	CAISKQGAEGANVLTF
few	TRBV14	-	TRBJ2-5	TGTGCCAGCAGTCGGCTGTTAGGAGAGACCCAGTACTTC	CASSRLLGETQYF
many	TRBV24-1	-	TRBJ2-2	TGTGCCACCAGTTTAGGGACGGACACCGGGGAGCTGTTTTTT	CATSLGTDTGELFF
many	TRBV5-1	-	TRBJ1-5	TGCGCCAGCAGACAAATGGGGGGGAACGAGCCCCAGCATTTT	CASRQMGGNEPQHF
-	TRBV9	-	TRBJ2-6	TGTGCCAGCAGCACCCTAAACTCTGGGGCCAACGTCCTGACTTTC	CASSTLNSGANVLTF
-	TRBV6-1	-	TRBJ1-3	TGTGCCAGCAGTGACCGATCTGGAAACACCATATATTTT	CASSDRSGNTIYF
-	TRBV15	-	TRBJ1-2	TGTGCCACCAGCAGAGTCCCCGTCAACTATGGCTACACCTTC	CATSRVPVNYGYTF
-	TRBV4-2	TRBD2	TRBJ2-1	TGTGCCAGCAGCCAAGATCTTGCGGGGGGCGGGTACGATGAGCAGTTCTTC	CASSQDLAGGGYDEQFF
many	TRBV2	TRBD2	TRBJ2-1	TGTGCCAGCCCCGGGGGGGATGAGCAGTTCTTC	CASPGGDEQFF
many	TRBV15	-	TRBJ1-3	TGTGCCACCACAAATCCGACAGGCTCTGGAAACACCATATATTTT	CATTNPTGSGNTIYF